This entry is about one T cell receptor (beta chain). Its antigen remains unknown. The data were taken from a study of T cells in Graves' hyperthyroidism and ophthalmopathy. Amplification yielded TCR beta CDR3 regions, with RNA transcripts as the source. A first-round RT-PCR of the TCR CDR3 used the HTBI primer set. TCRdb re-analysed the multiplex PCR reads in MiXCR, keeping a single row per CDR3 protein. The data show roughly 750,000 distinct CDR3 sequences, roughly 15% seen once. Study results and limitations: The blood repertoire included most of the expanded thyroid clonotypes above 0.001. Ophthalmopathy was distinguished from stable hyperthyroidism by 13 V-J signatures.

V dropped 0 bases and J dropped 2; count of bases not matched to a gene: 4. The CDR3 sequence is 15 residues long. The germline CDR1 and CDR2 sequences are MGHRA and YSYEKL. The specimen sequenced was blood. This TCR derives from a man younger than 35 with Graves' hyperthyroidism. The chain joins TRBV4-1 to TRBJ2-7, with 7 bases fitting TRBD2. The CDR3 nucleotides are TGCGCCAGCAGCCAAGAGGGGGACTATCCCTACGAGCAGTACTTC. This gives the protein CASSQEGDYPYEQYF.